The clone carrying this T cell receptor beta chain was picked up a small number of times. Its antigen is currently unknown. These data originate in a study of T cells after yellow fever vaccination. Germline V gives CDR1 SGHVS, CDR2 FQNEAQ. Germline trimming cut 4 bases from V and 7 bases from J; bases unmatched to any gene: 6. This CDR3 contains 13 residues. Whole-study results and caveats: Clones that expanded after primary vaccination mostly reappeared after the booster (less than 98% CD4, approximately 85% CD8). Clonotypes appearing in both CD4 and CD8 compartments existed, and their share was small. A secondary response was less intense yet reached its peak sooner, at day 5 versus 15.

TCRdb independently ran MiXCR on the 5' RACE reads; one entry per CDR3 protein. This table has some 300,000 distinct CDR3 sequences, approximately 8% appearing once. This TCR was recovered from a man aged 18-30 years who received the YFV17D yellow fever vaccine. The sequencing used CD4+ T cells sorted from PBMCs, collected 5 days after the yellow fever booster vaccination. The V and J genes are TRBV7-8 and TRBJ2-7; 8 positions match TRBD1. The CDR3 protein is CASSSGQGGEQYV. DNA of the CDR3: TGTGCCAGCAGCTCCGGACAGGGTGGGGAGCAGTACGTC.